Shown below are 7 T cell receptor beta chains from a single sample sequenced in a study of T cell responses to AZD1222 COVID-19 vaccine. Assay: immunoSEQ multiplex PCR; the TCRdb copy retains only in-frame clones and omits some. The sample shows 100,000 to 120,000 clones, around 82% of them seen only once. The sample consisted of peripheral blood, taken on day 0 of AZD1222 vaccination. These TCRs come from an adult in good health.

Judged by abundance, this clone is medium-sized. The J gene is TRBJ1-1, the V gene TRBV6-1; 10 nucleotides match TRBD1. Germline CDR1 MNHNS, CDR2 SASEGT. The CDR3 has 18 residues. With 4 bases clipped from V and 1 base from J, the junction kept 12 bases outside the gene matches. Here the CDR3 reads CASSVGSGQGLENTEAFF. The DNA of the CDR3 is TGTGCCAGCAGTGTAGGTTCGGGACAGGGGTTGGAGAACACTGAAGCTTTCTTT.

The chain is built from TRBV28 and TRBJ1-5, with a possible D match to TRBD1 (5 bases). The V end was cut by 3 bases, the J end by 6 bases, with 15 bases between. This CDR3 contains 15 residues. Germline loops: CDR1 MDHEN, CDR2 SYDVKM. CDR3 sequence: CASSFGQGRGQPQHF. CDR3 sequence (DNA): TGTGCCAGCAGTTTTGGGCAGGGAAGGGGTCAGCCCCAGCATTTT.

The chain uses TRBV6-5 and TRBJ2-3; unclear D gene. V was clipped by 5 bases and J by 4 bases, with 4 bases between them. The CDR3 is 11 amino acids. Germline CDR1 reads MNHEY; CDR2 reads SVGAGI. The DNA for the CDR3 is TGTGCCAGCAGTACGTCAGATACGCAGTATTTT. Protein sequence: CASSTSDTQYF.

V usage is TRBV27 and J usage is TRBJ2-3; D is possibly TRBD1 (6 bases). In germline, CDR1 is MNHEY, CDR2 SMNVEV (reference sequence). The CDR3 consists of 16 residues. Between the trimmed V and J ends, which lost 5 bases and 0 bases, there was a span of 15 bases. The CDR3 DNA sequence: TGTGCCAGCAGTCCTAGACAGGTTGCTAGCACAGATACGCAGTATTTT. Translating it yields CASSPRQVASTDTQYF.

The chain recombines TRBV6-5 with TRBJ1-1; D remains unclear. Deletions cut 2 bases from V and 6 bases from J, with 10 bases between. This CDR3 is 13 amino acids long. CDR1 is MNHEY, CDR2 SVGAGI, per germline. This chain's CDR3 is CASSYQEYAEAFF. CDR3 nucleotides: TGTGCCAGCAGTTACCAGGAATACGCTGAAGCTTTCTTT.

The chain uses TRBV7-2 and TRBJ1-3; D not resolved. The CDR3 loop spans 15 amino acids. Germline assignment: CDR1 SGHTA and CDR2 FQGNSA. V lost 2 bases to trimming and J lost 3 bases, with 11 bases between them. The CDR3 sequence: CASSLSFASGNTIYF. The CDR3 coding sequence is TGTGCCAGCAGCTTATCGTTTGCAAGTGGAAACACCATATATTTT.

This rearrangement joins TRBV5-1 to TRBJ2-7; D remains ambiguous. From germline, CDR1 is SGHRS and CDR2 YFSETQ. The germline V and J ends were trimmed by 2 bases and 1 base, with 10 bases remaining between them. The CDR3 sequence is 14 residues long. CDR3 coding DNA: TGCGCCAGCAGCTTACGGACCCTTTCCTACGAGCAGTACTTC. This sequence encodes CASSLRTLSYEQYF.